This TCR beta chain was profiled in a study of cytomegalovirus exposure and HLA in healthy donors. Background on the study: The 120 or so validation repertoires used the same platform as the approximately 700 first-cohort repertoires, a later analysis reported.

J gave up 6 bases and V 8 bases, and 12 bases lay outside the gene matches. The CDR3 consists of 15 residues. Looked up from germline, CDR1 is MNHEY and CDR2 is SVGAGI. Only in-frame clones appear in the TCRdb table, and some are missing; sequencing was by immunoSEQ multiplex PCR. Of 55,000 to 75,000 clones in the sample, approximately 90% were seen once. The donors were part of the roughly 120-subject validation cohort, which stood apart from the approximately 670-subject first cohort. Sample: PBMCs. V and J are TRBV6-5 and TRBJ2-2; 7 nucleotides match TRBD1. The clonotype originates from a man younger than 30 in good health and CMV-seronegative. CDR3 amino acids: CASLSSRGSSGELFF. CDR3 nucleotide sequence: TGTGCCAGCCTTTCGTCCAGGGGGTCTTCCGGGGAGCTGTTTTTT.